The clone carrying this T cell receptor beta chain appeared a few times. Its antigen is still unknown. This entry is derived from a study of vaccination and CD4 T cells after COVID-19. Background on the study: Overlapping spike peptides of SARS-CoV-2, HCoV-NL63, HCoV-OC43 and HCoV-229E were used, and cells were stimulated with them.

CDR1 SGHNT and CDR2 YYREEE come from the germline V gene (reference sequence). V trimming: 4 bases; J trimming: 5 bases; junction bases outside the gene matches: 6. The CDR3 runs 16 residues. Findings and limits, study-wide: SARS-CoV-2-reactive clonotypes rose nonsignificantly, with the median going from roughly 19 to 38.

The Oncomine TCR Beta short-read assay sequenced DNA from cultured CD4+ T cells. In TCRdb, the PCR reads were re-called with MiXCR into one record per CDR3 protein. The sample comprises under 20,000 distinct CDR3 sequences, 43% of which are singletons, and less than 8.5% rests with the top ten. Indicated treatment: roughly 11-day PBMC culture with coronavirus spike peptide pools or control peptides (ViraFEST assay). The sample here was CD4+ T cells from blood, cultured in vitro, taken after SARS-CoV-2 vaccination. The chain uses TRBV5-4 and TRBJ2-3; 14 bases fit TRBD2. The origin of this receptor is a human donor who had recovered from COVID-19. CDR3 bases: TGTGCCAGCAGCACGACTAGCGGGAGGGCCTTAGATACGCAGTATTTT. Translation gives CASSTTSGRALDTQYF.